This paragraph reports one T cell receptor (beta chain). In the original workflow: Researchers report that nucleated cell counts were estimated from reference gene primer amplification. This table comes from immunoSEQ multiplex PCR, and its TCRdb copy is limited to in-frame clones, with some not included. V, J and clone size were drawn from that table, and D and trimming were deduced from the DNA. The sample includes 250,000 to 350,000 clones, just over 85% of them seen just once. These data originate in a study of blood T cell repertoires in COVID-19. Across the study: Sites in the United States, Italy and Spain provided acute and convalescent COVID-19 samples.

V lost 3 bases to trimming and J lost 4 bases, with 6 bases between them. Germline V lookup: CDR1 SGDLS, CDR2 YYNGEE. The CDR3 has 12 residues. The chain joins TRBV9 to TRBJ2-3; D gene ambiguous. The sample consisted of peripheral blood. This TCR was sampled from a woman in her 30s with active or convalescent COVID-19. The DNA for the CDR3 is TGTGCCAGCAGCGAGCAGGCAGATACGCAGTATTTT. Translated, it gives CASSEQADTQYF.